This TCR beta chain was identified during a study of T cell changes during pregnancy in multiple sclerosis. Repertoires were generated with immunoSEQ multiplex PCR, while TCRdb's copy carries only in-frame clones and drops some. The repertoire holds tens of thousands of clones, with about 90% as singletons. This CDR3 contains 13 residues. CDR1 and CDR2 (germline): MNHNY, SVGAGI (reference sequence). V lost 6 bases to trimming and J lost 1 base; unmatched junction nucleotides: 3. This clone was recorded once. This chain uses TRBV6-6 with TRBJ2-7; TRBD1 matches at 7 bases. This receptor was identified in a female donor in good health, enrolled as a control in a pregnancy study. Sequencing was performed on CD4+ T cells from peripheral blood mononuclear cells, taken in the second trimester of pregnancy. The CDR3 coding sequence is TGTGCCAGCAGACGGACAGGATCCTACGAGCAGTACTTC. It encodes CASRRTGSYEQYF.